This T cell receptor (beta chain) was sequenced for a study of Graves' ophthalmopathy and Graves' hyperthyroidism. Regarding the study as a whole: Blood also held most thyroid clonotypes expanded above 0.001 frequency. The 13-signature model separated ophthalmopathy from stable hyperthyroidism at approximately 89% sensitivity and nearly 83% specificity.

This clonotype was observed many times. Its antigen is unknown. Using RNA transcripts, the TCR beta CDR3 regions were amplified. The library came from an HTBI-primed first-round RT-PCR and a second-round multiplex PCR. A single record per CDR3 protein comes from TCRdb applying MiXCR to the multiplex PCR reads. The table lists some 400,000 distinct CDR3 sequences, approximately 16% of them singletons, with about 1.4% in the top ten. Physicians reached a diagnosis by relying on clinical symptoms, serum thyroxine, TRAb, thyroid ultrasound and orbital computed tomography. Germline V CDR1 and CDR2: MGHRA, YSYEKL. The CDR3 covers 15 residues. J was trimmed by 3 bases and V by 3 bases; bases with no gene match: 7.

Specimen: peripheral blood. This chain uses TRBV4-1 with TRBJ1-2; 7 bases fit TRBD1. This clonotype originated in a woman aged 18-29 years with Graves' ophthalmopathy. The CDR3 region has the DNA TGCGCCAGCAGCCAGATTATTGGACAGGACTATGGCTACACCTTC. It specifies CASSQIIGQDYGYTF.